This T cell receptor beta chain was sequenced during a study of CD8+ T cells in alopecia areata. RNA was extracted and reverse transcribed into cDNA as the sequencing template. Using immunoSEQ multiplex PCR, the repertoire was profiled, and TCRdb retains in-frame clones only, with some absent. Altogether 2,500 to 3,500 clones were found in the sample, and no singletons occur. Germline V CDR1 and CDR2: LGHNA, YNLKQL (reference sequence). V was clipped by 0 bases and J by 6 bases, with 15 bases between them. CDR3 length equals 16 residues. By frequency in the sample, this clone is medium-sized. Here the gene names and germline are mouse. The read falls 4 residues short of the CDR3 end, and the missing part is taken from the germline J gene. Time point described: mouse skin 3 weeks after grafting. Biopsy of recipient mouse skin occurred at grafting and 3 and 6 weeks later.

This TCR derives from a C3H/HeJ mouse with alopecia areata. This strain's MHC haplotype is H2-k. The V and J genes are TRBV5 and TRBJ2-1, with D possibly being TRBD2 (7 bases). The source material was skin, sampled at week 3. CDR3 amino acids: CASSQDGGRAGAEQFF. CDR3 DNA (partial): TGTGCCAGCAGCCAAGACGGGGGGCGCGCGGGTGCT.